A single sample gave rise to the 3 T cell receptor beta chains below, sequenced in a study of response to subunit inactivated influenza vaccine. In TCRdb, the RT-PCR reads were re-called with MiXCR into one record per CDR3 protein. The sample holds 590,000 or so distinct CDR3 sequences, around 15% seen once. The specimen comprised PBMCs from blood, sampled approximately 15 days before vaccination. The receptor source for this set is a man aged 45 to 65 who received an inactivated influenza vaccine.

The chain is built from TRBV10-3 and TRBJ2-2; D is perhaps TRBD1 (6 bases). Germline CDR1 reads ENHRY; CDR2 reads SYGVKD. The CDR3 sequence is 13 residues long. The ends were cut back, 6 bases at V and 1 base at J, with 6 bases in the middle. The CDR3: CAIRTGNTGELFF. The CDR3 coding sequence is TGTGCCATCAGGACAGGGAACACCGGGGAGCTGTTTTTT.

The table lists this clonotype with many counts. The chain couples TRBV11-1 to TRBJ2-1, with TRBD1 matching over 7 bases. CDR3 size: 15 residues. Trimming removed 2 bases from V and 8 bases from J; junction bases left unmatched: 9. Germline CDR1 is SGHAT and CDR2 is FQDESV (reference sequence). Here the CDR3 DNA reads TGTGCCAGCAGCTTAACTCACGGACAGGTGGATGAGCAGTTCTTC. It translates to CASSLTHGQVDEQFF.

There are a few counts of this clonotype. CDR3 bases: TGCAGTGCTCCCGGGACGGTGAGCACTGAAGCTTTCTTT. Translation: CSAPGTVSTEAFF. The chain joins TRBV20-1 to TRBJ1-1; TRBD1 might be the D (5 bases). Trimming removed 5 bases at V and 4 bases at J, with 14 bases between. This CDR3 comprises 13 residues. The V gene's germline CDR1 is DFQATT and CDR2 SNEGSKA (reference sequence).